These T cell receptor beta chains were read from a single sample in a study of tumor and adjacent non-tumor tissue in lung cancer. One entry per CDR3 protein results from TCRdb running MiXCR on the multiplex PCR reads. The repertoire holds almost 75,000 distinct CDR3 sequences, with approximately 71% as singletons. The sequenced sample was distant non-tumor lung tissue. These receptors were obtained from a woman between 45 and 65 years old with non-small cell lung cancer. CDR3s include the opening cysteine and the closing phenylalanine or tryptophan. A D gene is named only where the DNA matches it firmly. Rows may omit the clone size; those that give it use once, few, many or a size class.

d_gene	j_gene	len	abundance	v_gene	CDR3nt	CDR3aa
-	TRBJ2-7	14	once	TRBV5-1	TGCGCCAGCAGCACTGAGGACGGAACCTACGAGCAATACTTC	CASSTEDGTYEQYF
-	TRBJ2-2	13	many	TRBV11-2	TGTGCCAGCGATCAGGGGAACACCGGGGAGCTGTTTTTT	CASDQGNTGELFF
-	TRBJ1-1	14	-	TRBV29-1	TGCAGCGTTGTGGGGGACGATGCTTACACTGAAGCTTTCTTT	CSVVGDDAYTEAFF
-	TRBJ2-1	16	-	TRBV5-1	TGCGCCAGCAGCTACGGTGGGAGGTGGACCTACAATGAGCAGTTCTTC	CASSYGGRWTYNEQFF
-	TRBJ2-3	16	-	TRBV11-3	TGTGCCAGTAGCAGCCCCAGCGGGTCCTTCACAGATACTCAGTATTTT	CASSSPSGSFTDTQYF
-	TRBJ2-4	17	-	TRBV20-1	TGCAGTGCTAGAATCGAAAGGGGGGTGTTAGCCAAAAACATTCAGTACTTC	CSARIERGVLAKNIQYF
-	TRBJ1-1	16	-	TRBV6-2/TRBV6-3	TGTGCCAGCAGATCCGGGATAGAATTCCCGAACACTGAAGCTTTCTTT	CASRSGIEFPNTEAFF
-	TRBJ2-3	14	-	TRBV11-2	TGTGCCAGCAGGTTAATGACCGGGACAGATACGCAGTATTTT	CASRLMTGTDTQYF
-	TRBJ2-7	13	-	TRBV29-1	TGCAGCGTTGATATCGGCCGGGGTGACGACCAATACTTC	CSVDIGRGDDQYF
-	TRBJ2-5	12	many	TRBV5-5	TGTGCCAGCAGCCAAACGGTGGAGACCCAGTACTTC	CASSQTVETQYF
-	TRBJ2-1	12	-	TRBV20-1	TGCAGTGCCATACTTACCTACAATGAGCAGTTTTTC	CSAILTYNEQFF
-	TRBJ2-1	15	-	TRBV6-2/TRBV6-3	TGTGCCATCAGTCAGAGCCCCGACGCATACAATGAGCAGTTCTTC	CAISQSPDAYNEQFF
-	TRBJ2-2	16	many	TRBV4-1	TGCGCCAGCAGCCAAGGGTTGCGGACGGGCACCGGGGAGCTGTTTTTT	CASSQGLRTGTGELFF
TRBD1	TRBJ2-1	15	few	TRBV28	TGTGCCAGCAGTCCTGGGACAGGGGTTTCGTATGAGCAGTTCTTC	CASSPGTGVSYEQFF
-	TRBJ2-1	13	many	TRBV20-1	TGCCTAATCAGAAATCCAGTCTACAATGAGCAGTTCTTC	CLIRNPVYNEQFF
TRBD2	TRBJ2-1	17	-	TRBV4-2	TGTGCCAATAGCCAAGATTCGGCTAGCGGGAGTTTGTATGAGCCGTTCTTC	CANSQDSASGSLYEPFF
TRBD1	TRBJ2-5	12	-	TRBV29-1	TGCAGCGCTATACGACAGGGAGAGGCCCAGTATTTC	CSAIRQGEAQYF
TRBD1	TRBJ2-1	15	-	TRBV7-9	TGTACCAGCAGCTTGGGACAGGGTTCCTACAATGAGCAGTCCTTC	CTSSLGQGSYNEQSF
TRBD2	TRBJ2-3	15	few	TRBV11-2	TGTGCTAACAAGATAGCGGGAGGGCCCACAGATACGCAGTATTTT	CANKIAGGPTDTQYF
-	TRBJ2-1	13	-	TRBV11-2	TGCGCCAGCAACTTGATTACAGGTAATGAACAGTTCTTC	CASNLITGNEQFF
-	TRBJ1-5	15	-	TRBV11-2	TGTGCCAGCAGCTTATATCCGGGAGCCAATCAGCCCCAGCATTTT	CASSLYPGANQPQHF
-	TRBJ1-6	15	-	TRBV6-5	TGTGTCAACAGTTACACTACAGGGACTAATTCACCCCTCCACTTT	CVNSYTTGTNSPLHF
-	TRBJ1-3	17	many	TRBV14	TGTGCCAGCAGCCAAGTGGGCAGGCCACACTCTGGAAACACCATATATTTT	CASSQVGRPHSGNTIYF
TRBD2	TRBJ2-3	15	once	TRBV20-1	TGCAGTGCAAAGACTAGCGGGATGATGGAAGATATGCGGTATTTT	CSAKTSGMMEDMRYF
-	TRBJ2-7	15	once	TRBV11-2	TGTGCAAGCAGCTCGGGGACGGGCCGGACCTACGCGCAATACTTC	CASSSGTGRTYAQYF
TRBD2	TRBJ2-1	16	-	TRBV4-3	TGCACCAGCAACCAAGAATATACTAGCGGGAGGGTTAGCGGGTTCTTC	CTSNQEYTSGRVSGFF
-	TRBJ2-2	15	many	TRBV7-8	TGTGCCAGCAGCTCACCGGCAGCGACCACCGGGGAGCTGTTTTTT	CASSSPAATTGELFF
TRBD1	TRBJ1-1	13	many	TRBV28	TGTGCCAGCAACACTCGGGGACAGATTGAAGCTTTCTTT	CASNTRGQIEAFF
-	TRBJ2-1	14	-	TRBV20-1	TGTAGTGCGAGGAATTTTAAATCCTACAATGAGCAGTTCTTC	CSARNFKSYNEQFF
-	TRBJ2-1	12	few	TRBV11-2	TGTGCCAACAGCTTAGGAGGCGATAAGCAGTTCTTC	CANSLGGDKQFF
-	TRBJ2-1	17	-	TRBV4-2	TGTACAAGCAGCCAAGATTCGGCTAGCAGGAGTTTGTATGAGCAGTTCTTC	CTSSQDSASRSLYEQFF
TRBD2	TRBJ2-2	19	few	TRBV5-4	TGTGCCAGCAGCTATGGACTAGCGGGAGCCGTTGGGGGGGCCGGGGAGCTGTTTTTT	CASSYGLAGAVGGAGELFF
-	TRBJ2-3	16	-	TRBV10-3	TGTGCCATCAGTGATTTCGTCGCGAGAGGGCCAGATACGCAGTATTTT	CAISDFVARGPDTQYF
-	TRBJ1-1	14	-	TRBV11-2	TGTGCTAGCAGCCCCAACCAGGCGAACGCTGAAGCTTTCTTT	CASSPNQANAEAFF
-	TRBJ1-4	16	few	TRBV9	TGTGCCAGCAGCGCGACGGGGACAAAAATTAATGAAAAACTGTTTTTT	CASSATGTKINEKLFF
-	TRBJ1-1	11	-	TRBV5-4	TGTGCCAGCGATTACGGAGTTGAAGCTTACTTT	CASDYGVEAYF
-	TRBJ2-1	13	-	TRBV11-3	TGTACCTGCAGCTTAGCAAGGGGCAATGAGCAGTTCTTC	CTCSLARGNEQFF
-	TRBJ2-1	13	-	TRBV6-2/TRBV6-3	TGTGCCACAGCGAACGGGAACTATAATGAGCAGTTCTTC	CATANGNYNEQFF
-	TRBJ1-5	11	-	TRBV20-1	TGCAGTGATACGGAAGCAGATACGCAGCATTTT	CSDTEADTQHF
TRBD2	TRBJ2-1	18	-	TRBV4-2	TGTGCCAGCAGCCAACCCATAACGACTAGCGTGAGAATCTCAGAACAGTTCTTC	CASSQPITTSVRISEQFF
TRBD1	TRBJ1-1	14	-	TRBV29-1	TGCAGTGTTACAGGGGGCTTGCTGAACACTGAAGCTATCTTT	CSVTGGLLNTEAIF
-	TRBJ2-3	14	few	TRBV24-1	TGTGCCACCAGAGGGGGAGGGCCGTTAGATACGCAGTATTTT	CATRGGGPLDTQYF
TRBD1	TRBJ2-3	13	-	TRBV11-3	TGTGCCAACAGCGACAGGGGCACAGATACGCAGTATTTC	CANSDRGTDTQYF
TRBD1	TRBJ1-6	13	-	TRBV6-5	TGTGCCAGCAGAGGTACAGGGGATCCACCCCTCCACTTT	CASRGTGDPPLHF
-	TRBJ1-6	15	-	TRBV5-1	TGCGCCAGCGACTTGGAAGCTCTGAGTAATTCACCCCTCCACTTT	CASDLEALSNSPLHF